The source of this T cell receptor (beta chain) is a study of CXCR3-negative and CXCR3-positive naive CD8 T cells. Background on the study: Each library gave roughly 1.4 +/- 0.3 million of around 140 million TRB reads.

Sorts performed in triplicate captured hundreds of thousands of cells each from every CD8+ T cell subset. The CDR3 totals 15 residues. Study-wide results and limits: Both naive subsets had comparably high diversity; memory CD8+ cells much lower.

Each TRB cDNA library was prepared by 5' RACE (with UMI labels). TCRdb reprocessed the 5' RACE reads and keeps a single row for each CDR3 protein, giving no DNA. The sample table sets out approximately 39,000 distinct CDR3 sequences. A word on this clonotype: Its antigen is unknown.

J is TRBJ2-7 and V is TRBV12-3 or TRBV12-4; TCRdb gives TRBD2 as the D gene, but with no DNA this cannot be confirmed. The receptor comes from a human donor in good health. Some clones in this sample may be carry-over from other donors' samples. Sequenced sample: memory CD8+ T cells from blood. CDR3 in amino acids: CASSSTSGRSYEQYF.